Each of the 11 T cell receptor beta chains below was sequenced from the same sample in a study of chemoradiotherapy in HPV16-positive cancers. Measured with immunoSEQ multiplex PCR; TCRdb has only the in-frame clones, and not every one. This table has over 13,000 clones, just under 80% appearing once. This sample was taken from a patient who underwent chemoradiotherapy. Every receptor here comes from a human donor with HPV-associated anogenital cancer.

This chain connects TRBV7-6 to TRBJ1-1; no clear D. V lost 8 bases and J 1 base, leaving 8 bases between the germline ends. CDR1 is SGHVS and CDR2 is FNYEAQ in the germline V gene. This CDR3 contains 12 residues. In nucleotides, the CDR3 is TGTGCCAGCTCTATGGGGAACACTGAAGCTTTCTTT. It is translated as CASSMGNTEAFF.

This chain joins TRBV11-1 and TRBJ2-7, with 9 bases lining up with TRBD1. V gave up 5 bases and J gave up 3 bases; unmatched junction bases: 5. CDR3 length: 14 residues. Germline loops: CDR1 SGHAT, CDR2 FQDESV (reference sequence). CDR3 sequence (DNA): TGTGCCAGCAGCCAGGGGACAGGGTACTACGAGCAGTACTTC. Residues: CASSQGTGYYEQYF.

On this clone: The junction shows a germline mismatch at one end, possibly a read error. The chain combines TRBV7-2 with TRBJ1-1, with D unclear. The germline V gene encodes CDR1 SGHTA and CDR2 FQGNSA. The CDR3 is 11 amino acids. The CDR3 here is CASSLGQRRVF. In DNA form, the CDR3 reads TGTGCCAGCAGCTTAGGGCAGCGCCGGGTCTTT.

V and J are TRBV18 and TRBJ2-5; D possibly corresponds to TRBD1 (6 bases). Germline loops: CDR1 KGHSH, CDR2 LQKENI. This CDR3 has 13 amino acids. The germline V and J ends were trimmed by 3 bases and 1 base, with 6 bases remaining between them. The CDR3 sequence: CASSPDSQETQYF. CDR3 DNA: TGTGCCAGCTCACCGGACAGCCAAGAGACCCAGTACTTC.

This rearrangement joins TRBV21-1 to TRBJ1-1. TRBV21-1 is shown as a pseudogene. This CDR3 is built from 13 residues. CDR3 in DNA: TGTGCCAGCAGCAAAGGCCGCGTAGGGGAAGCTTTCTTT. It is translated as CASSKGRVGEAFF.

The V call is TRBV7-2, the J call TRBJ2-5; D not resolved. CDR1 and CDR2 (germline): SGHTA, FQGNSA. V was shortened by 2 bases and J by 2 bases, with 0 bases between the two germline ends. There are 11 residues in the CDR3. DNA for the CDR3: TGTGCCAGCAGCTTACAAGAGACCCAGTACTTC. Translated, it gives CASSLQETQYF.

The genes are TRBV18 and TRBJ2-7, with unresolved D. The CDR3 spans 16 residues. Trimming shortened V by 4 bases and J by 0 bases, and 16 bases separated the two germline ends. Germline V gene sequence: CDR1 KGHSH, CDR2 LQKENI. This chain's CDR3 is CASSLLVGLNSYEQYF. DNA of the CDR3: TGTGCCAGCTCACTACTGGTTGGATTGAACTCCTACGAGCAGTACTTC.

This clone has a single count. The chain joins TRBV4-3 to TRBJ2-3, with D possibly TRBD2 on 5 matching bases. This CDR3 has 16 residues. The germline V gene encodes CDR1 LGHNA and CDR2 YSLEER. The V and J ends lost 0 bases and 0 bases respectively, with 10 bases between them. This CDR3 is CASSQDRTGSTDTQYF. The CDR3 nucleotides are TGCGCCAGCAGCCAAGATAGGACGGGAAGCACAGATACGCAGTATTTT.

This clone was counted only a few times. V and J are TRBV11-1 and TRBJ2-7; D call uncertain. Germline CDR1 and CDR2: SGHAT and FQDESV (reference sequence). The CDR3 is 13 residues long. Trimming took off 2 bases at V and 1 base at J, with 6 bases between the two ends. The chain's CDR3 is CASSLSPSYEQYF. CDR3 DNA sequence: TGTGCCAGCAGCTTATCCCCATCCTACGAGCAGTACTTC.

The chain carries TRBV5-1 and TRBJ1-2, with 10 nucleotides matching TRBD1. From germline, CDR1 is SGHRS and CDR2 YFSETQ. The CDR3 has 16 residues. The trim removed 4 bases at V and 3 bases at J, leaving 9 bases unmatched. CDR3 in amino acids: CASSLEGTGAYYGYTF. The CDR3 DNA follows: TGCGCCAGCAGCCTTGAGGGGACAGGGGCATACTATGGCTACACCTTC.

The J gene is TRBJ2-2, the V gene TRBV5-4; D remains unclear. Germline CDR1 reads SGHNT; CDR2 reads YYREEE (reference sequence). Deletions cut 4 bases from V and 4 bases from J, with 14 bases between. The CDR3 contains 15 residues. The CDR3 nucleotides read TGTGCCAGCAGCGACGGAAGGGCTGTCACCGGGGAGCTGTTTTTT. Amino acids: CASSDGRAVTGELFF.